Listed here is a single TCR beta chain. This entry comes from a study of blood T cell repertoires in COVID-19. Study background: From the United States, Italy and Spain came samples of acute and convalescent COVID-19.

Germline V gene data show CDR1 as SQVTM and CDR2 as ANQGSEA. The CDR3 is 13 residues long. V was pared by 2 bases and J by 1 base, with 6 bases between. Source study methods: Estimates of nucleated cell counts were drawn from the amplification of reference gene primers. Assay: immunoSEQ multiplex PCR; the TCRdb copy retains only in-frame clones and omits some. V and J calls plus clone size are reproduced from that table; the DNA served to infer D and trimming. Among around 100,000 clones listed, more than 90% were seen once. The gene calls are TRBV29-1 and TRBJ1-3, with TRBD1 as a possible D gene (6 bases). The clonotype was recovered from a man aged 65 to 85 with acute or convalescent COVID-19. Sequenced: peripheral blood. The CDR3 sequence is CSVERGSGNTIYF. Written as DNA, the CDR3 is TGCAGCGTTGAAAGGGGGTCTGGAAACACCATATATTTT. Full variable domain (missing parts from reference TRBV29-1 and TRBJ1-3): SAVISQKPSRDICQRGTSLTIQCQVDSQVTMMFWYRQQPGQSLTLIATANQGSEATYESGFVIDKFPISRPNLTFSTLTVSNMSPEDSSIYLCSVERGSGNTIYFGEGSWLTVV.